This is a list of T cell receptor beta chains from one sample in a study of cytomegalovirus exposure and HLA in healthy donors. Generated by immunoSEQ multiplex PCR, the TCRdb table keeps only in-frame clones and is missing some. In the table there are over 150,000 clones, 80% to 85% of which are singletons. Sequencing used PBMCs. All receptors derive from a girl aged 2 to 9 in good health and CMV-seropositive. CDR3s include the opening cysteine and the closing phenylalanine or tryptophan. A D gene is named only where the DNA matches it firmly. Clone sizes are given selectively: once, few, many, or a class where the clone is expanded.

TRBV6-1	.	TRBJ1-2	.	CASSGGRGTF	TGTGCCAGCAGTGGAGGGCGGGGGACCTTC
TRBV11-2	.	TRBJ1-1	TRBD1	CASTERGQGWTEAFF	TGTGCCAGCACCGAACGGGGACAGGGGTGGACTGAAGCTTTCTTT
TRBV7-2	.	TRBJ2-7	.	CASSLEPGSYEQYF	TGTGCCAGCAGCTTAGAACCGGGGTCCTACGAGCAGTACTTC
TRBV25-1	.	TRBJ2-1	.	CASSDKNRAYSYNEQFF	TGTGCCAGCAGTGATAAAAACAGGGCGTACTCCTACAATGAGCAGTTCTTC
TRBV7-8	once	TRBJ1-1	.	CASSSEAGFTEAFF	TGTGCCAGCAGCTCCGAAGCAGGCTTCACTGAAGCTTTCTTT
TRBV27	.	TRBJ2-1	TRBD2	CASSLGTSGQLYNEQFF	TGTGCCAGCAGTCTCGGGACTAGCGGGCAGTTATACAATGAGCAGTTCTTC
TRBV18	.	TRBJ2-3	.	CASSPFLDTQYF	TGTGCCAGCTCCCCATTTCTTGATACGCAGTATTTT
TRBV25-1	few	TRBJ2-7	TRBD2	CASSEYGLGVMYEQYF	TGTGCCAGCAGTGAATATGGACTAGGCGTGATGTACGAGCAGTACTTC
TRBV30	.	TRBJ2-2	.	CAWSVMSTGELFF	TGTGCCTGGAGTGTGATGAGCACCGGGGAGCTGTTTTTT
TRBV7-9	.	TRBJ2-7	.	CSSSSQVAHEQYF	TGTTCCAGCAGCTCACAGGTAGCCCACGAGCAGTACTTC
TRBV27	few	TRBJ1-5	TRBD1	CASSHQSRDRNGYQPQHF	TGTGCCAGCAGTCACCAGTCCCGGGACAGGAACGGGTATCAGCCCCAGCATTTT
TRBV5-6	.	TRBJ2-1	.	CASSFRLGNEQFF	TGTGCCAGCAGCTTCCGCCTCGGCAATGAGCAGTTCTTC
TRBV30	.	TRBJ1-2	.	CAGHLTGANYGYPF	TGTGCCGGTCATCTGACAGGAGCTAACTATGGCTACCCCTTC
TRBV7-2	.	TRBJ2-7	.	CASSSSRQSPYEQYF	TGTGCCAGCAGCTCCTCGCGGCAGTCCCCCTACGAGCAGTACTTC